This entry describes one T cell receptor beta chain. Antigen unknown. The CDR3 loop spans 16 amino acids. The germline V gene encodes CDR1 KGHSH and CDR2 LQKENI. V lost 3 bases to trimming and J lost 3 bases; unmatched junction nucleotides: 4. Regarding treatment: approximately 18 received Ad26.COV2.S at low or high dose, single or two shots; 5 received placebo; per-sample allocation not given. The study sampled participants on day 63 after the first vaccine or placebo injection. Vaccination employed an Ad26 vector expressing the Wuhan-strain SARS-CoV-2 spike. This sample is drawn from a study of Ad26.COV2.S vaccination and SARS-CoV-2 variants. Study-level results: Recipients of either vaccine or placebo displayed similar breadth of non-spike TCRs. Analytic work on TCR breadth and depth might have understated the full extent of total T cell responses. Reports say spike-specific CD8+ and CD4+ T cell responses covered substantial breadth after vaccination.

Method: immunoSEQ multiplex PCR; TCRdb's copy keeps in-frame clones and lacks some. The sample contains about 350,000 clones, 85% of which appear only once. This clonotype originated in a person aged 18-60 years who received the Ad26.COV2.S COVID-19 vaccine or a placebo. The chain has TRBV18 and TRBJ2-1; 11 bases fit TRBD1. The input for sequencing was peripheral blood, taken in a trial of Ad26.COV2.S vaccine versus placebo. The chain's CDR3 is CASSPWTGGNYNEQFF. Written as DNA, the CDR3 is TGTGCCAGCTCACCCTGGACAGGGGGCAACTACAATGAGCAGTTCTTC. Full variable domain (missing parts from reference TRBV18 and TRBJ2-1): NAGVMQNPRHLVRRRGQEARLRCSPMKGHSHVYWYRQLPEEGLKFMVYLQKENIIDESGMPKERFSAEFPKEGPSILRIQQVVRGDSAAYFCASSPWTGGNYNEQFFGPGTRLTVL.